This T cell receptor (beta chain) comes out of a study of OX40 agonist ivuxolimab in advanced cancers. For the study at large: Patients received ivuxolimab, an agonistic anti-OX40 (CD134) antibody. Ivuxolimab was delivered to patients intravenously every 2 weeks at doses spanning 0.01 to 10 mg/kg.

The CDR3 is 14 amino acids. CDR1 and CDR2 (germline): GTSNPN, SVGIG (reference sequence). The V end lost 0 bases, the J end lost 6 bases, and 12 bases lay between the germline ends. Patients had blood sampled at baseline and again on cycle 4 day 1 and cycle 7 day 1. Method: immunoSEQ multiplex PCR; TCRdb's copy keeps in-frame clones and lacks some. The table has tens of thousands of clones, approximately 91% seen once. Comment on this clone: What it binds is not known.

General study results and limits: Undetermined was the antigen specificity of the expanded peripheral T cells.

The origin of this receptor is an adult with an advanced solid tumor such as melanoma, head and neck, liver or kidney cancer. J is TRBJ1-5 and V is TRBV30; D perhaps matches TRBD1 (5 bases). Sequenced material: CD4+ or CD8+ T cells sorted from blood, taken in a trial of the OX40 agonist ivuxolimab. The CDR3 bases are TGTGCCTGGAGTGTAGGGACGGCAAGTCAGCCCCAGCATTTT. Residues: CAWSVGTASQPQHF. Using reference TRBV30 and TRBJ1-5 for the parts outside the CDR3, the full variable domain is SQTIHQWPATLVQPVGSPLSLECTVEGTSNPNLYWYRQAAGRGLQLLFYSVGIGQISSEVPQNLSASRPQDRQFILSSKKLLLSDSGFYLCAWSVGTASQPQHFGDGTRLSIL.